The rows below give T cell receptor beta chains drawn from one sample of a study of CD8+ T cells in alopecia areata. Using immunoSEQ multiplex PCR, the repertoire was profiled, and TCRdb retains in-frame clones only, with some absent. The data contain over 150,000 clones, 45% to 70% of them singletons. Specimen: CD8+ T cells sorted from blood. These receptor sequences come from a human donor in good health. Each CDR3 is given with its conserved first and last residue. A D gene is named only where the DNA matches it firmly. Where a row states a size, it is once, few, many or the class of an expanded clone; other rows omit it.

clone_size j_call v_call d_call cdr3_aa cdr3_nt
. TRBJ2-7 TRBV5-1 TRBD1 CASIGDSGGEQYF TGCGCCAGCATCGGGGACAGTGGCGGGGAGCAGTACTTC
. TRBJ2-3 TRBV7-9 TRBD2 CASSSGTSGGDTQYF TGTGCCAGCAGCTCCGGGACTAGCGGGGGGGATACGCAGTATTTT
. TRBJ2-1 TRBV5-1 TRBD1 CASSFVDRDVHEQFF TGCGCCAGCAGCTTTGTGGACAGGGATGTGCATGAGCAGTTCTTC
. TRBJ2-5 TRBV7-8 . CASSLGRATETQYF TGTGCCAGCAGCTTAGGACGGGCCACAGAGACCCAGTACTTC
. TRBJ2-4 TRBV29-1 TRBD1 CSVVAGGNIQYF TGCAGCGTTGTGGCAGGGGGCAACATTCAGTACTTC
. TRBJ2-1 TRBV4-1 TRBD2 CASSQDQARRGGDEQFF TGCGCCAGCAGCCAAGATCAAGCGAGGCGGGGGGGCGATGAGCAGTTCTTC
few TRBJ2-1 TRBV2 . CASSDWSSPQFF TGTGCCAGCAGTGATTGGTCGTCCCCCCAGTTCTTC
. TRBJ2-7 TRBV13 . CASSLFRLHDEQYF TGTGCCAGCAGCTTATTTCGACTCCACGACGAGCAGTACTTC
. TRBJ2-7 TRBV5-4 TRBD1 CASSDDRVHEQYF TGTGCCAGCAGCGACGACAGGGTGCACGAGCAGTACTTC
. TRBJ2-5 TRBV9 TRBD1 CASSKDRVWETQYF TGTGCCAGCAGCAAGGACAGGGTCTGGGAGACCCAGTACTTC
. TRBJ1-1 TRBV6-5 TRBD1 CASSSRQGITEAFF TGTGCCAGCAGTTCCCGACAGGGGATCACTGAAGCTTTCTTT
. TRBJ2-1 TRBV7-8 . CASGLPTDLHNEQFF TGTGCCAGCGGACTTCCGACCGATTTGCACAATGAGCAGTTCTTC
few TRBJ2-7 TRBV19 . CASSHKTNEQYF TGTGCCAGTAGTCACAAGACAAACGAGCAGTACTTC
. TRBJ2-5 TRBV20-1 . CSARGGPTYF TGCAGTGCCCGAGGAGGCCCCACATACTTC
. TRBJ2-3 TRBV19 . CASRWGDTQYF TGTGCCAGTCGATGGGGGGATACGCAGTATTTT
. TRBJ1-5 TRBV4-1 . CASSQGADRQPQHF TGCGCCAGCAGCCAAGGGGCAGATAGGCAGCCCCAGCATTTT
. TRBJ2-7 TRBV4-1 . CASSQDPTGSTEQYF TGCGCCAGCAGCCAAGATCCCACAGGGTCTACCGAGCAGTACTTC
. TRBJ2-1 TRBV5-1 TRBD2 CASTISGATGNEQFF TGCGCCAGCACCATTAGCGGGGCTACGGGGAATGAGCAGTTCTTC
. TRBJ1-2 TRBV5-1 . CASSTAGHYYGYTF TGCGCCAGCAGCACAGCGGGACACTACTATGGCTACACCTTC
. TRBJ1-4 TRBV7-6 . CASSWSVTDEKLFF TGTGCCAGCAGCTGGTCCGTGACGGACGAAAAACTGTTTTTT
. TRBJ2-5 TRBV11-2 . CASSLEGPQETQYF TGTGCCAGCAGCTTAGAGGGTCCCCAAGAGACCCAGTACTTC
. TRBJ1-4 TRBV15 TRBD1 CATAQDRVIGEKLFF TGTGCCACCGCCCAGGACAGGGTTATAGGGGAAAAACTGTTTTTT
. TRBJ1-5 TRBV6-1 . CASSEQGRQPQHF TGTGCCAGCAGTGAACAGGGTCGTCAGCCCCAGCATTTT
few TRBJ2-7 TRBV11-2 TRBD2 CASRQLAASSYEQYF TGTGCCAGCAGACAACTAGCGGCGAGCTCCTACGAGCAGTACTTC
once TRBJ2-1 TRBV27 TRBD2 CASSLSASGVYNEQFF TGTGCCAGCAGTTTATCGGCTAGCGGGGTTTACAATGAGCAGTTCTTC
. TRBJ1-1 TRBV25-1 TRBD1 CASSARQGGSEAFF TGTGCCAGCAGTGCTCGACAGGGAGGTTCTGAAGCTTTCTTT
. TRBJ1-2 TRBV7-2 . CASSIHRDYGYTF TGTGCCAGCAGCATTCATAGGGATTATGGCTACACCTTC
. TRBJ1-6 TRBV15 . CATSLSGENNSPLHF TGTGCCACCAGCCTTTCGGGGGAGAATAATTCACCCCTCCACTTT
. TRBJ2-7 TRBV6-6 TRBD1 CASSYEQGVSYEQYF TGTGCCAGCAGTTACGAACAGGGGGTATCCTACGAGCAGTACTTC
once TRBJ1-2 TRBV4-2 TRBD1 CASSPTTGPNGYTF TGTGCCAGCAGCCCAACGACAGGGCCCAATGGCTACACCTTC
few TRBJ2-1 TRBV5-1 . CASQGSPDYNEQFF TGCGCCAGCCAGGGATCCCCAGACTACAATGAGCAGTTCTTC
once TRBJ1-5 TRBV7-3 . CASSLGGGSNQPQHF TGTGCCAGCAGCTTAGGCGGGGGTTCCAATCAGCCCCAGCATTTT
. TRBJ2-1 TRBV5-1 . CASSLDSALYNEQFF TGCGCCAGCAGCTTGGACTCGGCTTTATACAATGAGCAGTTCTTC
. TRBJ2-7 TRBV29-1 . CSVRGHLGYEQYF TGCAGCGTTCGCGGACACCTCGGATACGAGCAGTACTTC
few TRBJ2-5 TRBV4-1 TRBD2 CASSLLKGLAGGLQETQYF TGCGCCAGCAGCCTTCTAAAGGGGCTAGCGGGGGGCTTGCAAGAGACCCAGTACTTC
. TRBJ1-1 TRBV11-1 . CASLEGGAMLNTEAFF TGTGCCAGCTTGGAGGGAGGGGCGATGTTGAACACTGAAGCTTTCTTT
. TRBJ1-6 TRBV7-9 . CASSPEGNNSPLHF TGTGCCAGCAGCCCCGAGGGCAATAATTCACCCCTCCACTTT
. TRBJ1-2 TRBV6-1 . CASSEGLDGYTF TGTGCCAGCAGTGAAGGGCTTGATGGCTACACCTTC
few TRBJ1-5 TRBV19 . CASSGGVPQHF TGTGCCAGTAGTGGAGGGGTGCCCCAGCATTTT
few TRBJ2-3 TRBV7-8 . CASSAQQGDTQYF TGTGCCAGCAGCGCACAACAGGGAGATACGCAGTATTTT
. TRBJ2-7 TRBV30 TRBD1 CAWSEEQGAYEQYF TGTGCCTGGAGTGAGGAACAGGGGGCTTACGAGCAGTACTTC
. TRBJ2-5 TRBV25-1 . CASGWQTQYF TGTGCCAGCGGGTGGCAGACCCAGTACTTC
. TRBJ1-4 TRBV9 . CASSARGRMNEKLFF TGTGCCAGCAGCGCTCGTGGACGGATGAATGAAAAACTGTTTTTT
. TRBJ1-1 TRBV4-3 . CASSQDRTLSEAFF TGCGCCAGCAGCCAAGACAGGACACTCTCTGAAGCTTTCTTT
few TRBJ1-1 TRBV29-1 TRBD1 CSGRQGATEAFF TGCAGCGGGAGACAGGGGGCAACTGAAGCTTTCTTT
few TRBJ2-1 TRBV7-9 TRBD2 CASSSTSGGAYNEQFF TGTGCCAGCAGCTCGACTAGCGGGGGGGCCTACAATGAGCAGTTCTTC
. TRBJ1-1 TRBV30 . CALDGLEAFF TGTGCCTTAGACGGTCTTGAAGCTTTCTTT
. TRBJ2-3 TRBV7-3 . CASSLLGGTDTQYF TGTGCCAGCAGCTTACTGGGGGGCACAGATACGCAGTATTTT
. TRBJ1-2 TRBV5-6 . CASSPGGRTYGYTF TGTGCCAGCAGCCCGGGGGGCAGAACATATGGCTACACCTTC
. TRBJ1-4 TRBV7-9 . CASSSPFDPNEKLFF TGTGCCAGCAGCTCGCCCTTTGACCCCAATGAAAAACTGTTTTTT
. TRBJ2-7 TRBV6-6 . CASSYLQGSDEQYF TGTGCCAGCAGTTACCTACAGGGAAGCGACGAGCAGTACTTC
. TRBJ2-2 TRBV19 . CASSSTTAGELFF TGTGCCAGTAGTTCCACCACAGCCGGGGAGCTGTTTTTT
. TRBJ1-1 TRBV9 . CASSDSTGGNTEAFF TGTGCCAGCAGCGATTCTACAGGTGGGAACACTGAAGCTTTCTTT